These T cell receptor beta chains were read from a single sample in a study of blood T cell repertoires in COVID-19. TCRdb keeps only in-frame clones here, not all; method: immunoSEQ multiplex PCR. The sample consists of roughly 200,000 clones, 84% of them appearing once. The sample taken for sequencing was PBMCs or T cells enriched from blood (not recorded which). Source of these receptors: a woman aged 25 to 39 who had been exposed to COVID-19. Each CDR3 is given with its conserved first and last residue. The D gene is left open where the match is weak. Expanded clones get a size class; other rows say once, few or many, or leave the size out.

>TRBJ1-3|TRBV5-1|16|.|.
CASSLKTANSGNTIYF
TGCGCCAGCAGCTTGAAAACAGCTAACTCTGGAAACACCATATATTTT
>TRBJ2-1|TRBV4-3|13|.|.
CASAALGADEQFF
TGCGCCAGCGCGGCACTAGGTGCCGATGAGCAGTTCTTC
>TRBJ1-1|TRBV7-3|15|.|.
CASSSDTGMNTEAFF
TGTGCCAGCAGCTCCGACACAGGGATGAACACTGAAGCTTTCTTT
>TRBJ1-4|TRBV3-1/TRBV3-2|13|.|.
CASSQDRGEKLFF
TGTGCCAGCAGCCAAGATCGGGGGGAAAAACTGTTTTTT
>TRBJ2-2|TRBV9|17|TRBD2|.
CPTRGTSGGSNTGELFF
TGTCCCACCAGGGGGACTAGCGGGGGCTCGAACACCGGGGAGCTGTTTTTT
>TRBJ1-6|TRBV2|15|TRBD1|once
CAKKDETGGSVPLHF
TGTGCCAAGAAGGATGAGACAGGGGGGTCGGTACCCCTCCACTTT
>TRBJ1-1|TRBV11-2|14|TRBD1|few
CASSLGQLNTEAFF
TGTGCCAGCAGCTTGGGACAGCTGAACACTGAAGCTTTCTTT
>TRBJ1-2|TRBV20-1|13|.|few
CSASTVDAGGYTF
TGCAGTGCTAGTACAGTGGATGCCGGAGGCTACACCTTC
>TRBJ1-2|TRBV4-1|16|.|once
CASSQGRGNYNYGYTF
TGCGCCAGCAGCCAAGGACGGGGGAATTATAACTATGGCTACACCTTC
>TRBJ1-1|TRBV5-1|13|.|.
CASSFTANTEAFF
TGCGCCAGCAGCTTTACTGCGAACACTGAAGCTTTCTTT
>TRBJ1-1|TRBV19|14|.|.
CASSIGDRNTEAFF
TGTGCCAGTAGTATTGGAGACAGGAACACTGAAGCTTTCTTT
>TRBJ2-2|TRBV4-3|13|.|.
CASPRDITGELFF
TGCGCCAGTCCAAGGGACATCACCGGGGAGCTGTTTTTT
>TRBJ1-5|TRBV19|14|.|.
CASTRGPINPPQHF
TGTGCCAGTACCCGCGGGCCCATCAACCCGCCCCAGCATTTT
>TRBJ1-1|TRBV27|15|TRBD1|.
CASSYGTGANTEAFF
TGTGCCAGCAGCTACGGGACAGGGGCCAACACTGAAGCTTTCTTT
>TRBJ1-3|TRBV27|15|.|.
CASSFSGAGGNTIYF
TGTGCCAGCAGTTTCTCAGGGGCAGGAGGAAACACCATATATTTT
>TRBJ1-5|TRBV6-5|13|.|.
CASSLLGQQPQHF
TGTGCCAGCAGTTTACTTGGGCAACAGCCCCAGCATTTT
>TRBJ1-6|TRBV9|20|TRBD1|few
CASSVAAPGQASSYNSPLHF
TGTGCCAGCAGCGTAGCGGCCCCGGGACAGGCGAGCTCCTATAATTCACCCCTCCACTTT
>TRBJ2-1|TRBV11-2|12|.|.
CASSLTGNEQFF
TGTGCCAGCAGCCTAACAGGGAATGAGCAGTTCTTC
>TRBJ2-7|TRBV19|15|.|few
CASSIWGPSSYEQYF
TGTGCCAGTAGTATTTGGGGGCCGAGCTCCTACGAGCAGTACTTC
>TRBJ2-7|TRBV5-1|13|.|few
CASSPGRVYEQYF
TGCGCCAGCAGCCCCGGCAGGGTGTACGAGCAGTACTTC
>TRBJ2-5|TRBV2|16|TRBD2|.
CASSEGSGGEQETQYF
TGTGCCAGCAGTGAAGGTAGCGGGGGAGAGCAAGAGACCCAGTACTTC
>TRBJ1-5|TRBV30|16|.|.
CAWSVPYGQGGQPQHF
TGTGCCTGGAGTGTTCCCTATGGGCAGGGCGGCCAGCCCCAGCATTTT
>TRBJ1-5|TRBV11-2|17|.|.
CASSSFPEGGPNQPQHF
TGTGCCAGCAGCTCTTTTCCCGAGGGAGGACCGAATCAGCCCCAGCATTTT
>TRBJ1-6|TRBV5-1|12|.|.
CASSFNEAPLHF
TGCGCCAGCAGCTTCAACGAGGCACCCCTCCACTTT
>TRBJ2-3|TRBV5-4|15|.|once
CASSFAGASTDTQYF
TGTGCCAGCAGCTTCGCGGGGGCAAGCACAGATACGCAGTATTTT
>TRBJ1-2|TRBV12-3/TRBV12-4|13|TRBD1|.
CASRNADRGGYTF
TGTGCCAGCAGGAACGCGGACAGGGGTGGCTACACCTTC
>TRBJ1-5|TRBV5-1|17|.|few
CASNADLQGNSNQPQHF
TGCGCCAGCAACGCCGACCTACAGGGTAATAGCAATCAGCCCCAGCATTTT